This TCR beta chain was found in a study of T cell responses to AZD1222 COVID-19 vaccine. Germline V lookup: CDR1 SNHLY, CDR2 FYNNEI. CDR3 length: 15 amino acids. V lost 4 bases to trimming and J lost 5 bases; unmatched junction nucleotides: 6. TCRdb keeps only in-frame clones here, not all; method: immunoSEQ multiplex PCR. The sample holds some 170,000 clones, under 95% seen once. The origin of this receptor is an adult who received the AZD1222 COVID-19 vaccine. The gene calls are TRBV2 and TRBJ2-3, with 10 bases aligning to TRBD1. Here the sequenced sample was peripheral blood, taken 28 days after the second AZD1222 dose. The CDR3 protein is CASSGPDRGQDTQYF. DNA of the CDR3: TGTGCCAGCAGTGGACCAGACAGGGGGCAAGATACGCAGTATTTT.